This entry is about one T cell receptor beta chain. The data were obtained in a study of blood T cell repertoires in COVID-19. The germline V and J ends were trimmed by 3 bases and 4 bases, with 12 bases remaining between them. CDR3 length: 14 residues. Germline loops: CDR1 MNHEY, CDR2 SMNVEV (reference sequence). In the authors' methods: Amplification with reference gene primers provided the estimates of nucleated cell counts. Some clones are missing from TCRdb's copy, which holds only in-frame ones; the method was immunoSEQ multiplex PCR. That table is the source of V, J and clone size, and D and trimming were worked out from the DNA. Among more than 350,000 clones, about 90% were seen once, and the ten largest hold less than 11%.

Sequencing was carried out using peripheral blood. This TCR was recovered from a woman aged 25 to 39 with COVID-19, enrolled during active disease. The chain carries TRBV27 and TRBJ1-1; no definite D call. The CDR3 sequence: CASSFSSRATEAFF. The CDR3 region has the DNA TGTGCCAGCAGTTTCTCATCGCGGGCCACTGAAGCTTTCTTT.